The present entry profiles one T cell receptor (beta chain) with its context. Its antigen is not identified. This sample is drawn from a study of brain T cells in children with intractable seizures. Regarding the study as a whole: Absence of clones before surgery may stem from lower sequencing depth. Only CDR3 sequence similarity suggested viral specificity, without known HCMV serostatus.

Sequencing was performed with immunoSEQ multiplex PCR; in TCRdb, only in-frame clones are kept and a portion is missing. The sample records 340,000 or so clones, about 94% being singletons. The time point here: blood from clinic visit 5 months post-surgery; TSC patient then seizure free. Only cases whose brain tissue showed the highest T cell transcript signatures were sequenced. Trimming took off 0 bases at V and 10 bases at J, with 8 bases between the two ends. Germline CDR1 is SGHRS and CDR2 is YFSETQ. This CDR3 region has 12 residues. V gene TRBV5-1 combines with J gene TRBJ2-1; no reliable D call. Sequences were derived from peripheral blood, sampled about 5 months after surgery. The sequence was collected from a boy in the first two years of life with tuberous sclerosis and intractable seizures. CDR3 in DNA: TGCGCCAGCAGCTTGGAGGGCCGAGAGCAGTTCTTC. Its protein is CASSLEGREQFF.